The clone carrying this TCR beta chain showed up many times. The V end was cut by 2 bases, the J end by 8 bases, with 7 bases between. This CDR3 has 12 residues. This sample was taken from a study of T cells in Graves' hyperthyroidism and ophthalmopathy. Researchers took RNA transcripts and amplified the TCR beta CDR3 regions from them. First-round RT-PCR targeting the TCR CDR3 was performed with the HTBI primer set. TCRdb re-called the multiplex PCR reads with MiXCR, one entry per CDR3 protein. Altogether about 210,000 distinct CDR3 sequences are present, 15% to 20% being singletons, with the ten largest covering 50%. It was considered stable Graves' hyperthyroidism when ophthalmopathy did not progress within 18 months. Uncontrolled infection, other autoimmune disease, pregnancy or lactation barred patients from enrollment. Diagnosis rested on symptoms, serum thyroxine and TRAb, thyroid ultrasound, and orbital computed tomography. PBMCs were collected from an approximately 10 ml volume of fresh peripheral blood.

The chain employs TRBV12-3 or TRBV12-4 and TRBJ2-1; D not certain. Sequencing used blood. This TCR derives from a man in his fifties with Graves' hyperthyroidism. CDR3 in DNA: TGTGCCAGCAGTTTATTTAGCTATGAGCAGTTCTTC. Protein product: CASSLFSYEQFF.